These 7 T cell receptor beta chains share one sample of origin, sequenced in a study of blood T cell repertoires in COVID-19. Clones were sequenced by immunoSEQ multiplex PCR, and TCRdb holds only the in-frame ones, with some missing. This table holds 250,000 to 300,000 clones, less than 90% found once. The sequencing sample was made of peripheral blood. Source of these receptors: a man between 60 and 70 years old who had recovered from COVID-19.

V is TRBV7-6 and J is TRBJ2-3; D perhaps matches TRBD2 (6 bases). The germline gives CDR1 SGHVS, CDR2 FNYEAQ. The V gene lost 2 bases and the J gene lost 2 bases, with 14 bases spanning the gap. The CDR3 is 16 residues long. For the CDR3, the DNA is TGTGCCAGCAGCTTATATCCGGGACTCAACACAGATACGCAGTATTTT. Translation gives CASSLYPGLNTDTQYF. The complete variable domain, with remaining parts taken from reference TRBV7-6 and TRBJ2-3, reads GAGVSQSPRYKVTKRGQDVALRCDPISGHVSLYWYRQALGQGPEFLTYFNYEAQQDKSGLPNDRFSAERPEGSISTLTIQRTEQRDSAMYRCASSLYPGLNTDTQYFGPGTRLTVL.

This clone came up a few times. V usage is TRBV4-1 and J usage is TRBJ2-7; D is perhaps TRBD2 (5 bases). CDR1 MGHRA and CDR2 YSYEKL come from the germline V gene. The CDR3 has 14 amino acids. V lost 7 bases to trimming and J lost 0 bases, with 13 bases between them. The CDR3 DNA reads TGCGCCAGCATGTCTAGCCATGCCTCCTACGAGCAGTACTTC. Translation gives CASMSSHASYEQYF.

This clone was recorded once. This chain links TRBV18 with TRBJ2-7; the D gene is possibly TRBD1 (6 bases). The V and J ends lost 6 bases and 3 bases respectively, with 12 bases between them. The CDR3 has 13 residues. The germline gives CDR1 KGHSH, CDR2 LQKENI. CDR3 bases: TGTGCCAGCTCGCGACAGGATGGCTACGAGCAGTACTTC. Translating gives CASSRQDGYEQYF.

The V gene is TRBV19, the J gene TRBJ1-2, with 10 bases lining up with TRBD1. CDR1 LNHDA and CDR2 SQIVND come from the germline V gene (reference sequence). V dropped 8 bases and J dropped 1; count of bases not matched to a gene: 10. The CDR3 loop spans 16 amino acids. The CDR3 sequence: CASSRDRGSSNYGYTF. In DNA form, the CDR3 reads TGTGCCAGTTCCCGGGACAGGGGCAGTAGTAACTATGGCTACACCTTC.

CDR3 protein: CASSLPSGGMADTQYF. In DNA form, the CDR3 reads TGTGCCAGCAGCTTACCCAGTGGGGGGATGGCAGATACGCAGTATTTT. The V call is TRBV11-2, the J call TRBJ2-3; D possibly corresponds to TRBD2 (6 bases). The V end was cut by 2 bases, the J end by 4 bases, with 16 bases between. Germline V gives CDR1 SGHAT, CDR2 FQNNGV. CDR3 size: 16 residues.

This chain's CDR3 is CASSFGGYNSPLHF. CDR3 bases: TGTGCCAGCAGCTTCGGGGGATATAATTCACCCCTCCACTTT. V is TRBV5-4 and J is TRBJ1-6; a weak D match, TRBD1 (5 bases). In germline, CDR1 is SGHNT, CDR2 YYREEE (reference sequence). This CDR3 is 14 amino acids long. The V gene lost 2 bases and the J gene lost 4 bases, with 7 bases spanning the gap.

This clone has a handful of counts. DNA of the CDR3: TGTGCCTGGAACAGGGAGCTTGACCCCCAGCATTTT. Translating it yields CAWNRELDPQHF. The chain combines TRBV30 with TRBJ1-5; tentative D call: TRBD1 (6 bases). The CDR3 sequence is 12 residues long. Trimming took 4 bases from V and 10 from J, leaving 14 bases between them. Germline lookup yields CDR1 GTSNPN and CDR2 SVGIG (reference sequence).